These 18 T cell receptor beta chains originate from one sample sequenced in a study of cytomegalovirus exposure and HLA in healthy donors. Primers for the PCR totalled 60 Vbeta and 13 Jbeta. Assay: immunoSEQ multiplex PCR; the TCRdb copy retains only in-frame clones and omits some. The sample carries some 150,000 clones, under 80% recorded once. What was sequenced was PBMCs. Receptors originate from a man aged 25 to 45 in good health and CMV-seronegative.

CDR3 in amino acids: CASRSDRDSGNTIYF. In DNA form, the CDR3 reads TGTGCCAGCAGGTCGGACAGGGATTCAGGAAACACCATATATTTT. The chain uses TRBV5-4 and TRBJ1-3; 8 nucleotides line up with TRBD1. This CDR3 region has 15 residues. The germline V gene has CDR1 SGHNT and CDR2 YYREEE (reference sequence). V lost 5 bases and J lost 4; bases outside the gene matches: 8.

CDR3 DNA: TGTGCCAGCAGCTTAGCAGCTAACTATGGCTACACCTTC. This sequence encodes CASSLAANYGYTF. V is TRBV11-2 and J is TRBJ1-2; no clear D. CDR1 is SGHAT and CDR2 is FQNNGV in the germline V gene. Trimming cost V 1 base and J 0 bases, with 3 bases left between them. The CDR3 is 13 residues long.

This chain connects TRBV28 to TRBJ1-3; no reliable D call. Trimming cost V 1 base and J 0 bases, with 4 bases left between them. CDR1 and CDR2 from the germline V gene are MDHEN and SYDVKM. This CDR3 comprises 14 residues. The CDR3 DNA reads TGTGCCAGCAGTTTATCCGGCTCTGGAAACACCATATATTTT. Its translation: CASSLSGSGNTIYF.

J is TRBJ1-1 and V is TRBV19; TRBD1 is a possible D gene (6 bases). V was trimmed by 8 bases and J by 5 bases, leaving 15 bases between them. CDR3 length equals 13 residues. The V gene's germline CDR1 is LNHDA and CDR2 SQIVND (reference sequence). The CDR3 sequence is CASQSPGATEAFF. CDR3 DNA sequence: TGTGCCAGTCAGTCCCCAGGGGCTACTGAAGCTTTCTTT. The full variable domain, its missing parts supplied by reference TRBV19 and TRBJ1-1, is DGGITQSPKYLFRKEGQNVTLSCEQNLNHDAMYWYRQDPGQGLRLIYYSQIVNDFQKGDIAEGYSVSREKKESFPLTVTSAQKNPTAFYLCASQSPGATEAFFGQGTRLTVV.

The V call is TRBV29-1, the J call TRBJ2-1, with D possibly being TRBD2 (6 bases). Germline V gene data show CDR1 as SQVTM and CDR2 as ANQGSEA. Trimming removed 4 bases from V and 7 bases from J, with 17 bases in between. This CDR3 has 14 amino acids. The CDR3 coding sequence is TGCAGCGTTGCTTCCGGGACTGTCTATAATGAGCAGTTCTTC. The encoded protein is CSVASGTVYNEQFF.

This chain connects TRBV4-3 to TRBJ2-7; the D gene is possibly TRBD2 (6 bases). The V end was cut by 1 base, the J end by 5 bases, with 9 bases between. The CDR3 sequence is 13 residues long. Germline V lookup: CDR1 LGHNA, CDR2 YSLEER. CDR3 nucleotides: TGCGCCAGCAGCCAAGTCGGAGGGGACGAGCAGTACTTC. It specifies CASSQVGGDEQYF.

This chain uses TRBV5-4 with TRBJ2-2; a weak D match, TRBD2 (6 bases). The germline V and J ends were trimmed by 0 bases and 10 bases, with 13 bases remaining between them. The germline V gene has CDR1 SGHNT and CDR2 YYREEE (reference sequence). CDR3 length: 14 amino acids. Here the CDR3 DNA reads TGTGCCAGCAGCTTGGGTGCGGGGCTGGAGGAGCTGTTTTTT. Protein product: CASSLGAGLEELFF. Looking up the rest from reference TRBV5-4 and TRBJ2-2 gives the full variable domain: ETGVTQSPTHLIKTRGQQVTLRCSSQSGHNTVSWYQQALGQGPQFIFQYYREEENGRGNFPPRFSGLQFPNYSSELNVNALELDDSALYLCASSLGAGLEELFFGEGSRLTVL.

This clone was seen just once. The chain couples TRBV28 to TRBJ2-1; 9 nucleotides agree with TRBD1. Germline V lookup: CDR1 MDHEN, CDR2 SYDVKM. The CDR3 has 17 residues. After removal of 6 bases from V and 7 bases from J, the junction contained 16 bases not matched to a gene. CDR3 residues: CASSPWMLDRGKNEQFF. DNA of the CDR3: TGTGCCAGCAGCCCTTGGATGTTGGACAGGGGTAAAAATGAGCAGTTCTTC.

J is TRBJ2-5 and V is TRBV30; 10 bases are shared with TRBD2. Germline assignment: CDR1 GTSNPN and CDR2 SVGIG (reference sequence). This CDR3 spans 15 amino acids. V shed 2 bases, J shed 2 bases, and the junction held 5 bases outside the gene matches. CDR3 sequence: CAWSMSGGAQETQYF. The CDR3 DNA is TGTGCCTGGAGTATGAGCGGGGGGGCGCAAGAGACCCAGTACTTC.

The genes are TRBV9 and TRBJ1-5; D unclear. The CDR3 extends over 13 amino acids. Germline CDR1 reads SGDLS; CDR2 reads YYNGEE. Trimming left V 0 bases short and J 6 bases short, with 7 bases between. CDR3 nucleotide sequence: TGTGCCAGCAGCGTAGATTCGGGTCAGCCCCAGCATTTT. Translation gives CASSVDSGQPQHF. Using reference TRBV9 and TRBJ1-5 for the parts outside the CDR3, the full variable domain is DSGVTQTPKHLITATGQRVTLRCSPRSGDLSVYWYQQSLDQGLQFLIQYYNGEERAKGNILERFSAQQFPDLHSELNLSSLELGDSALYFCASSVDSGQPQHFGDGTRLSIL.

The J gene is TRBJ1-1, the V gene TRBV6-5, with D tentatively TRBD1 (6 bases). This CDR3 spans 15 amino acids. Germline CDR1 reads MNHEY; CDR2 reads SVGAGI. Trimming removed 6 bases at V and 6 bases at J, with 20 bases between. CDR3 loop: CASSVDYRAVAEAFF. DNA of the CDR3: TGTGCCAGCAGCGTAGATTACAGGGCAGTGGCTGAAGCTTTCTTT.

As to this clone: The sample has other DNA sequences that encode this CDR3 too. For the CDR3, the DNA is TGTGCCAGCAGTTACTCGGGACAGCGATATCAGCCCCAGCATTTT. Translation gives CASSYSGQRYQPQHF. The chain combines TRBV6-6 with TRBJ1-5; 7 nucleotides match TRBD1. The CDR3 contains 15 residues. V shed 0 bases and J 5 bases; nucleotides not matched to a gene: 4. Germline V gives CDR1 MNHNY, CDR2 SVGAGI (reference sequence).

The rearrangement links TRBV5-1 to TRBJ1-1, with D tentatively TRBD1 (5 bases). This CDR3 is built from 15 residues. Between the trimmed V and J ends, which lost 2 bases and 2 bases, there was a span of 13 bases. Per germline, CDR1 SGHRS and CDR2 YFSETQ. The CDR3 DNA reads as TGCGCCAGCAGCTTTTCCCAGGGAATCAACACTGAAGCTTTCTTT. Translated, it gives CASSFSQGINTEAFF.

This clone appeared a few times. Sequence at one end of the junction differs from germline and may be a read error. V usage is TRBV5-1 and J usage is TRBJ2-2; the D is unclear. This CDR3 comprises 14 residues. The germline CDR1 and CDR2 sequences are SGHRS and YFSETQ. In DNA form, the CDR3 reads TGCGCCAGCAGTTTGGAACCAGGTACCGGGGAGCTGTTTTTT. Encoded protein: CASSLEPGTGELFF.

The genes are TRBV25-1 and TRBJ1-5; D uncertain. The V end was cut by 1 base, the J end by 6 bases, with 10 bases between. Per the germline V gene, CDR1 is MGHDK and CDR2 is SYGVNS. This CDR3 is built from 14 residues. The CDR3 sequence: CASSESGVGQPQHF. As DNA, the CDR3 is TGTGCCAGCAGTGAATCCGGGGTGGGTCAGCCCCAGCATTTT.

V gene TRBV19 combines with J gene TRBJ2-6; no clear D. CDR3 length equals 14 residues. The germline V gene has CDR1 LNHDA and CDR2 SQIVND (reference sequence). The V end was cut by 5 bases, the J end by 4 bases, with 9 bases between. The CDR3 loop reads CASSPISGANVLTF. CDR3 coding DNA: TGTGCCAGTAGTCCCATTTCCGGGGCCAACGTCCTGACTTTC.

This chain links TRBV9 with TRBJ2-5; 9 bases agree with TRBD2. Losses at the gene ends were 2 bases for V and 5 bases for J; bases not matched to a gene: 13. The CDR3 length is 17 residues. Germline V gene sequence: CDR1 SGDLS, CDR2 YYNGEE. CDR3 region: CASSVTHVAGGPETQYF. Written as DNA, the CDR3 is TGTGCCAGCAGCGTGACGCACGTGGCGGGGGGGCCGGAGACCCAGTACTTC.

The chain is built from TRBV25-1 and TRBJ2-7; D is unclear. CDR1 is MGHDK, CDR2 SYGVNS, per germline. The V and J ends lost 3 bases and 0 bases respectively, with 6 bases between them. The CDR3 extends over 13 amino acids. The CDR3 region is CASSDTSSYEQYF. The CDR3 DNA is TGTGCCAGCAGTGACACGAGCTCCTACGAGCAGTACTTC.